This TCR beta chain was obtained from a study of TIL therapy for anti-PD-1-resistant metastatic lung cancer (dated by TCRdb to about 2021). Background for the entire study: Enrolled patients had a median age of about 53 years (range 38-75) and a median tumor PD-L1 proportion score of over 5.5%. Most of the cohort had lung adenocarcinoma, including a few EGFR-mutant tumors and two ALK-rearranged tumors, and half of the patients were either current or former smokers. A median non-synonymous tumor mutation burden of approximately 1.4 mutations per megabase was determined across the cohort by whole-exome sequencing. Clonotypes were tracked across tumor, expanded TIL product and serial blood samples by T cell receptor beta sequencing of tumor and peripheral blood. Study-level results and caveats: Compared with baseline intratumoral T cells, expanded TIL cultures were more clonal and less diverse (median clonality about 6% vs 30%, p < 0.0001). Generalizability was limited because the cohort was highly selected, with more treatment-naive, never-smoker and oncogene-addicted patients included than is typical. Clonal turnover during TIL culture was high, and many clones enriched in the product were not detected in the baseline tumor, suggesting clonal contraction instead of faithful expansion. The study protocol defined all tumor marker inferences as exploratory.

The time point label corresponds to: pre-treatment sample, taken before nivolumab and TIL therapy. The baseline tumor samples were excised metastases, mostly pleural nodules or supraclavicular lymph nodes, taken from the same resection that was used to grow TIL. Before any PD-1/PD-L1 blockade was given, tumors were harvested, nivolumab was then administered, and patients who progressed went on to receive lymphodepletion, an infusion of expanded TIL, and IL-2. Adults with stage 4 NSCLC were enrolled in a dual-center phase I trial from 2017 to early 2020. The samples were obtained from a phase I trial that was single-arm and open-label and tested tumor-infiltrating lymphocyte therapy combined with nivolumab in advanced non-small cell lung cancer. Portions of each resected tumor were snap-frozen in liquid nitrogen and were stored at -80 degrees C. Using laser-capture macrodissection, tumor regions of interest were selected on H&E sections, then pulverized into roughly 14 mg aliquots and extracted using Qiagen Allprep kits.

Using bias-controlled multiplex PCR with the immunoSEQ v3 hsTCRB kit, the TCR beta CDR3 regions were amplified from genomic DNA. TCR libraries were sequenced on an Illumina NextSeq 500 to some 1.8 million read pairs for survey level or about 5-6.5 million for deep level. Concerning the study's data processing: The immunoSEQ Analyzer software assigned V, D and J genes, filtered out non-productive sequences, and reported clonality. Repertoires of infused TIL and blood were compared using productive Simpson clonality and the Morisita overlap index of productive TRB rearrangements. TCRdb stores this immuneACCESS table with in-frame sequences only. Part of the clones is absent; in the studies checked, under half of the shortfall reflects unresolved V genes, and no reason is known for the rest. For V, J and clone size, that table is used; D and trimming come from the DNA. For this sample there are about 100,000 clones; roughly two thirds appear just once. In total, the top ten clones hold about a tenth of the sample.

Worth noting for this clone: The clone's antigen remains unknown. No base-level quality is on record; no much larger clone is a single base apart.

Trimming accounts for 2 bases at V and 0 bases at J, while the number of junction bases matched to no gene is 3. CDR1 and CDR2, looked up from the germline V gene, are SGHTA and FQGNSA. The CDR3 spans 16 residues, from the cysteine through the phenylalanine. The DNA shown is the 48-base CDR3, in frame from base 1. The origin of this receptor is a person aged 25-85 years with non-small cell lung cancer. Material: tumor tissue, obtained at baseline. The rearrangement combines TRBV7-2 with TRBJ1-5; TRBD1 agrees with 8 junctional bases. CDR3 protein: CASSLMGQDSNQPQHF. In nucleotides, the sequence is TGTGCCAGCAGCTTAATGGGACAGGATAGCAATCAGCCCCAGCATTTT. Where the CDR3 stops, the reference TRBV7-2 and TRBJ1-5 genes take over; the full variable domain is GAGVSQSPSNKVTEKGKDVELRCDPISGHTALYWYRQSLGQGLEFLIYFQGNSAPDKSGLPSDRFSAERTGGSVSTLTIQRTQQEDSAVYLCASSLMGQDSNQPQHFGDGTRLSIL.